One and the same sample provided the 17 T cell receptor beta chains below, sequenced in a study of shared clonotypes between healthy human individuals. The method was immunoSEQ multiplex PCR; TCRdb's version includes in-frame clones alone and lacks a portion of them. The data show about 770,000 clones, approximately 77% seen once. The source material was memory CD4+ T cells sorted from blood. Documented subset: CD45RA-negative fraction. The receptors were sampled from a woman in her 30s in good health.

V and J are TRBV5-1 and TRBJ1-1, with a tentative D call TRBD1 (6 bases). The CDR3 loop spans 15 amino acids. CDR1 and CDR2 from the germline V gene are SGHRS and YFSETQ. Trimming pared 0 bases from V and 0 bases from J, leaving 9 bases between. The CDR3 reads CASSLVGDMNTEAFF. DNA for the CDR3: TGCGCCAGCAGCTTGGTTGGGGACATGAACACTGAAGCTTTCTTT.

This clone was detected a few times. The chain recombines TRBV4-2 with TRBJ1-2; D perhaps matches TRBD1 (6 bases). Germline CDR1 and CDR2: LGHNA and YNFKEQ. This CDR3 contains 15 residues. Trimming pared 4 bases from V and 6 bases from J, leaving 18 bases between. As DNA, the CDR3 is TGTGCCAGCAGCCTCAATGACGGGGGGGCAGATGGCTACACCTTC. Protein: CASSLNDGGADGYTF.

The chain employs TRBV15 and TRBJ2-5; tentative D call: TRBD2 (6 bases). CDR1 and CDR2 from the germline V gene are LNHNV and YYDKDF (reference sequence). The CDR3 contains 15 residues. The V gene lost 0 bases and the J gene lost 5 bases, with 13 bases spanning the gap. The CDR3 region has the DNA TGTGCCACCAGCAGAGATCGCAGGGAGGCCGAGACCCAGTACTTC. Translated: CATSRDRREAETQYF.

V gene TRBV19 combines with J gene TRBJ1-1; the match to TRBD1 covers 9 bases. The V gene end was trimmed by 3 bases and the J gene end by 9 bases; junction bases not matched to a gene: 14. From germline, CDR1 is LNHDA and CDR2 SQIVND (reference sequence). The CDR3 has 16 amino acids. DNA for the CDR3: TGTGCCAGTAGTATCGGGGGAACAGGGGGCGCGTTGAAAGCTTTCTTT. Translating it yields CASSIGGTGGALKAFF.

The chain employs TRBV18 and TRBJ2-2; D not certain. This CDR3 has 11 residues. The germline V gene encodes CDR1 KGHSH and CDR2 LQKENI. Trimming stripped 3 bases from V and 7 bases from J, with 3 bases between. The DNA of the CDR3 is TGTGCCAGCTCACCTATCGGGGAGCTGTTTTTT. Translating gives CASSPIGELFF.

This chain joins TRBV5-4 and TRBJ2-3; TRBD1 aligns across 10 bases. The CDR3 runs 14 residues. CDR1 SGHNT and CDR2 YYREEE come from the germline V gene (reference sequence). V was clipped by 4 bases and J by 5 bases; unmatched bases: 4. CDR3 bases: TGTGCCAGCAGCCCCGGACAGGGGGAAGATACGCAGTATTTT. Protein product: CASSPGQGEDTQYF. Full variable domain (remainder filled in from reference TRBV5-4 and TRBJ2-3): ETGVTQSPTHLIKTRGQQVTLRCSSQSGHNTVSWYQQALGQGPQFIFQYYREEENGRGNFPPRFSGLQFPNYSSELNVNALELDDSALYLCASSPGQGEDTQYFGPGTRLTVL.

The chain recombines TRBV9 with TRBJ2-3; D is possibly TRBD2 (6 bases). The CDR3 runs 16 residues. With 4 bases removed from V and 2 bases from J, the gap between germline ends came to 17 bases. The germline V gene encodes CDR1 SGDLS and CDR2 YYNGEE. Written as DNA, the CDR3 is TGTGCCAGCAGCCCCCGTGGGGGGACCTACACAGATACGCAGTATTTT. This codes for CASSPRGGTYTDTQYF.

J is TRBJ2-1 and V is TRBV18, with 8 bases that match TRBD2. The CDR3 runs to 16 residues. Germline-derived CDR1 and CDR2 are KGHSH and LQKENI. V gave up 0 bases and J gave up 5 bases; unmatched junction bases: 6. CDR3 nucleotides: TGTGCCAGCTCACCACCTAAAGGGACTAGAAACAATGAGCAGTTCTTC. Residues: CASSPPKGTRNNEQFF.

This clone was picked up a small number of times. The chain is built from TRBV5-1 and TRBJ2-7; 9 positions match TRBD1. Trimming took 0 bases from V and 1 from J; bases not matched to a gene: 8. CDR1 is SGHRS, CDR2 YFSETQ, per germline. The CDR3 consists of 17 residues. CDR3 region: CASSLVLGTGSSYEQYF. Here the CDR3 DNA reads TGCGCCAGCAGCTTGGTGCTAGGGACAGGGTCTTCCTACGAGCAGTACTTC.

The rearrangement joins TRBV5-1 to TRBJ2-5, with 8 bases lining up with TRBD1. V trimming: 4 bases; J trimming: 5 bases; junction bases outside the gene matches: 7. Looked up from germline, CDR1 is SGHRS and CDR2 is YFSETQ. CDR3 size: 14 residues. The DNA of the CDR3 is TGCGCCAGCAGCCTCCGGACAGGGCGGGAGACCCAGTACTTC. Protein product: CASSLRTGRETQYF.

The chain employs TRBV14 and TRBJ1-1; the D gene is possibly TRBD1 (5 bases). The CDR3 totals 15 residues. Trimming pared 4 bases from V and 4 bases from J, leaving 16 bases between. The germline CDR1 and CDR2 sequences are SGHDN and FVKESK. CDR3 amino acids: CASSRPRAPGTEAFF. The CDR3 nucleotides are TGTGCCAGCAGCCGCCCCAGGGCTCCGGGCACTGAAGCTTTCTTT.

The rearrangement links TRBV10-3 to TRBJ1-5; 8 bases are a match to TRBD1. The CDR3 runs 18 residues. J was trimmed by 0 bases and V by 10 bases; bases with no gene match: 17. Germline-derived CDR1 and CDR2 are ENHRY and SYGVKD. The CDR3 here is CATPGQGTGDNSNQPQHF. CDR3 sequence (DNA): TGTGCCACCCCCGGACAGGGAACAGGGGATAATAGCAATCAGCCCCAGCATTTT.

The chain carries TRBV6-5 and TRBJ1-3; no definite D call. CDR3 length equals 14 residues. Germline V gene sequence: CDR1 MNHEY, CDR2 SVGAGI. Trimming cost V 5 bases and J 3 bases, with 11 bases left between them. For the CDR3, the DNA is TGTGCCAGCAGTCCCGGAATCTTTGGAAACACCATATATTTT. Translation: CASSPGIFGNTIYF.

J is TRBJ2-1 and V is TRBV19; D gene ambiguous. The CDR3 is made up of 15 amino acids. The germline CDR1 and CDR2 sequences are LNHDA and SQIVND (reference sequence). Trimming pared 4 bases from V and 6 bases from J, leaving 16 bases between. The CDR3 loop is CASSTRTPAGNEQFF. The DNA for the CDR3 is TGTGCCAGTAGTACCCGGACCCCGGCCGGCAATGAGCAGTTCTTC.

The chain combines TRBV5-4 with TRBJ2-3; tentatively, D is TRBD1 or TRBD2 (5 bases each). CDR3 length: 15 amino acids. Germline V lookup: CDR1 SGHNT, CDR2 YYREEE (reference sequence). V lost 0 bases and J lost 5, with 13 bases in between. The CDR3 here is CASSLVGASGDTQYF. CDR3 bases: TGTGCCAGCAGCTTGGTCGGGGCGTCCGGAGATACGCAGTATTTT.

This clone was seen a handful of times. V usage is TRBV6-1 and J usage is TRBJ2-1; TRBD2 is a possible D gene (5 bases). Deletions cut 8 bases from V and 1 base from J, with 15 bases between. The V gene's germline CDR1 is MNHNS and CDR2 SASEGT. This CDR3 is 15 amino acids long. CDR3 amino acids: CASGLTRQSYNEQFF. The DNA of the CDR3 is TGTGCCAGCGGACTCACCCGCCAATCCTACAATGAGCAGTTCTTC.

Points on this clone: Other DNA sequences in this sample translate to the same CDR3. The CDR3 sequence is CASSLSGNTGELFF. The DNA for the CDR3 is TGCGCCAGCAGCTTGTCGGGTAATACCGGGGAGCTGTTTTTT. V and J are TRBV5-1 and TRBJ2-2; no firm D call. Germline V CDR1 and CDR2: SGHRS, YFSETQ. Trimming pared 1 base from V and 5 bases from J, leaving 9 bases between. CDR3 length: 14 amino acids.